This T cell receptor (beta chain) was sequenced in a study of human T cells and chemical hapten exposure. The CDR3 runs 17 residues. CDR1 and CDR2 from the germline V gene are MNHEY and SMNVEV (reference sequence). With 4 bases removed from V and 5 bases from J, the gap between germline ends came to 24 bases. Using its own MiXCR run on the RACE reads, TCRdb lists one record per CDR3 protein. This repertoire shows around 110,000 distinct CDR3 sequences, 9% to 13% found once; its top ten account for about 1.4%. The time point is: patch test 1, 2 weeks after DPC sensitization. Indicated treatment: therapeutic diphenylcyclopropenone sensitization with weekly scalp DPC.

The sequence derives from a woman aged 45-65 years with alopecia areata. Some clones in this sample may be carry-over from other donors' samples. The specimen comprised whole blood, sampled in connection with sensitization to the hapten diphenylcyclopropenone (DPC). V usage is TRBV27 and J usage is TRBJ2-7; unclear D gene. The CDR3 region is CASSSRPVTVSYDEQYF. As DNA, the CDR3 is TGTGCCAGCAGTTCCCGTCCCGTCACAGTTTCCTACGACGAGCAGTACTTC.